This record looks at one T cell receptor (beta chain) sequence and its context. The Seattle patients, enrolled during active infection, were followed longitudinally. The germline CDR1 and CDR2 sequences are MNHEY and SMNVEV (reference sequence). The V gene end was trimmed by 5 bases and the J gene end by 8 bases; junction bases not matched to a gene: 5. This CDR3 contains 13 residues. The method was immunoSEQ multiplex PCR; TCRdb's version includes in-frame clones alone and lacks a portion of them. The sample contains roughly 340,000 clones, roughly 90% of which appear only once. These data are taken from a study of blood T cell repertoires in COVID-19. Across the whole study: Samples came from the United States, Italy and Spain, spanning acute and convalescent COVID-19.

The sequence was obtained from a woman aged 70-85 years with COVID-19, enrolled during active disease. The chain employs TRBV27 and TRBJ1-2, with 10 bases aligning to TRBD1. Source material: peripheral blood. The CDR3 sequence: CASSPTGGRGYTF. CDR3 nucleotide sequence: TGTGCCAGCAGTCCGACAGGGGGCAGGGGCTACACCTTC.